This T cell receptor beta chain was identified in a study of T cells after yellow fever vaccination. This clonotype was observed a handful of times. What it binds is unknown. General observations from the study: The secondary response showed a weaker magnitude and a faster peak, day 5 versus 15.

UMIs and a universal primer site were added when TCR cDNA was made by 5'RACE template switching. MiXCR, run by TCRdb on the 5' RACE reads, gives a single entry per CDR3 protein. The sample records roughly 120,000 distinct CDR3 sequences, roughly 8.9% being singletons. The CDR3 is 15 residues long. CDR1 and CDR2 (germline): MGHDK, SYGVNS. V was cut by 4 bases and J by 5 bases, with 18 bases left in between. The chain is built from TRBV25-1 and TRBJ2-7, with D perhaps matching TRBD2 (6 bases). The sample here was CD8+ T cells sorted from PBMCs, taken 45 days after the yellow fever booster vaccination. This TCR was recovered from a man aged 25-45 years who received the YFV17D yellow fever vaccine. The CDR3 loop is CASSVLWEAPNEQYF. The CDR3 DNA reads TGTGCCAGCAGTGTGTTGTGGGAGGCCCCCAACGAGCAGTACTTC.